Below are 17 T cell receptor beta chains sequenced from a single sample in a study of OX40 agonist ivuxolimab in advanced cancers. Here immunoSEQ multiplex PCR was the method, and the copy in TCRdb shows in-frame clones only, minus some. This sample carries fewer than 11,000 clones, 76% of them seen once, and the ten largest clones take about a fifth. The sample was CD4+ or CD8+ T cells sorted from blood, taken in a trial of the OX40 agonist ivuxolimab. All receptors derive from an adult with an advanced solid tumor such as melanoma, head and neck, liver or kidney cancer.

The CDR3 sequence: CAITRGAGTGELFF. The CDR3 DNA reads as TGTGCCATCACGAGGGGGGCCGGGACCGGGGAGCTGTTTTTT. The chain has TRBV10-3 and TRBJ2-2; D possibly uses TRBD1 or TRBD2 (6 bases each). The ends were cut back, 7 bases at V and 5 bases at J, with 14 bases in the middle. This CDR3 contains 14 residues. Germline V gene data show CDR1 as ENHRY and CDR2 as SYGVKD.

The chain combines TRBV10-2 with TRBJ1-5; D not certain. With 10 bases removed from V and 2 bases from J, the gap between germline ends came to 15 bases. There are 14 residues in the CDR3. The germline gives CDR1 WSHSY, CDR2 SAAADI. CDR3 loop: CATTGALGNQPQHF. The CDR3 DNA is TGCGCCACCACGGGAGCCCTGGGCAATCAGCCCCAGCATTTT.

The chain carries TRBV23-1 and TRBJ1-5; TRBD1 is a possible D gene (6 bases). TRBV23-1 falls under the ORF class, with uncertain function. The CDR3 runs 16 residues. Trimming cost V 4 bases and J 0 bases, with 13 bases left between them. The CDR3 sequence is CASSPAGEYSNQPQHF. In DNA form, the CDR3 reads TGCGCCAGCAGTCCGGCAGGGGAATATAGCAATCAGCCCCAGCATTTT.

This clone came up a few times. This chain joins TRBV5-6 and TRBJ2-7; 7 nucleotides line up with TRBD1. Germline CDR1 SGHDT, CDR2 YYEEEE. This CDR3 has 14 residues. The V segment lost 4 bases and the J segment 3 bases; nucleotides outside the gene matches: 7. This CDR3 reads CASSRPTGDYEQYF. CDR3 DNA sequence: TGTGCCAGCAGCCGCCCCACAGGGGACTACGAGCAGTACTTC.

The rearrangement uses TRBV28 and TRBJ1-2; D not certain. Germline-derived CDR1 and CDR2 are MDHEN and SYDVKM. The CDR3 loop spans 11 amino acids. V lost 6 bases and J 5 bases, leaving 7 bases between the germline ends. In nucleotides, the CDR3 is TGTGCCAGCAGGGTGGGGTATGGCTACACCTTC. Its translation: CASRVGYGYTF.

A remark on this clone: The junction and the germline gene differ at one end; a read error may be behind it. The chain is built from TRBV6-9 and TRBJ1-5; D unresolved. The CDR3 is 11 amino acids. Germline V gene lookup returns CDR1 MNHGY and CDR2 SVAAGI. The CDR3 sequence: CVQSVNQPQHF. Written as DNA, the CDR3 is TGCGTCCAGTCTGTCAATCAGCCCCAGCATTTT.

The chain has TRBV19 and TRBJ2-1; D might be TRBD2 (7 bases). The CDR3 is 14 amino acids. V lost 7 bases to trimming and J lost 8 bases, with 18 bases between them. The germline gives CDR1 LNHDA, CDR2 SQIVND (reference sequence). The CDR3 coding sequence is TGTGCCAGTAACCCGGGGGGCCCCCTCTATGAGCAGTTCTTC. It encodes CASNPGGPLYEQFF.

This rearrangement joins TRBV30 to TRBJ1-2; the D is unclear. V was clipped by 3 bases and J by 5 bases, with 19 bases between them. The CDR3 runs 15 residues. Germline CDR1 is GTSNPN and CDR2 is SVGIG (reference sequence). CDR3 sequence: CAWSPLIMGVYGYTF. The CDR3 DNA follows: TGTGCCTGGAGCCCGTTAATCATGGGAGTTTATGGCTACACCTTC.

The V gene is TRBV29-1, the J gene TRBJ2-5; perhaps D is TRBD1 or TRBD2 (7 bases each). CDR1 SQVTM and CDR2 ANQGSEA come from the germline V gene. CDR3 size: 13 residues. V dropped 1 base and J dropped 7 bases, with 13 bases sitting between them. The CDR3 loop is CSVEATGRATQYF. The DNA of the CDR3 is TGCAGCGTTGAAGCGACAGGGAGGGCGACCCAGTACTTC. The full variable domain, rest sourced from reference TRBV29-1 and TRBJ2-5, is SAVISQKPSRDICQRGTSLTIQCQVDSQVTMMFWYRQQPGQSLTLIATANQGSEATYESGFVIDKFPISRPNLTFSTLTVSNMSPEDSSIYLCSVEATGRATQYFGPGTRLLVL.

The rearrangement uses TRBV10-3 and TRBJ1-2, with D maybe TRBD1 (5 bases). The CDR3 length is 14 residues. CDR1 ENHRY and CDR2 SYGVKD come from the germline V gene. The V end was cut by 11 bases, the J end by 1 base, with 17 bases between. CDR3 region: CASRTRTNNYGYTF. The CDR3 DNA follows: TGTGCCTCCCGGACACGGACCAATAACTATGGCTACACCTTC.

This chain uses TRBV7-8 with TRBJ1-6; D may be TRBD1 (6 bases). The CDR3 is 15 residues long. The germline V gene encodes CDR1 SGHVS and CDR2 FQNEAQ. V gave up 1 base and J gave up 8 bases, with 12 bases separating them. The chain's CDR3 is CASSLEGGEDSPLHF. In DNA form, the CDR3 reads TGTGCCAGCAGCTTAGAGGGGGGTGAGGATTCACCCCTCCACTTT.

This clone was observed a few times. This chain connects TRBV5-1 to TRBJ2-7; tentatively, D is TRBD2 (7 bases). Germline V gene sequence: CDR1 SGHRS, CDR2 YFSETQ. V was pared by 0 bases and J by 2 bases, with 15 bases between. CDR3 size: 16 residues. Here the CDR3 DNA reads TGCGCCAGCAGCTTGGCCGGGGAGGGGGGAGCCTACGAGCAGTACTTC. Translating it yields CASSLAGEGGAYEQYF.

J is TRBJ2-5 and V is TRBV7-9; 7 bases agree with TRBD2. In germline, CDR1 is SEHNR, CDR2 FQNEAQ (reference sequence). With V trimmed by 9 bases and J by 1 base, 2 bases remained unmatched. The CDR3 length is 12 residues. CDR3 sequence: CASLAAQETQYF. The CDR3 DNA is TGTGCCAGTCTAGCGGCCCAAGAGACCCAGTACTTC.

V and J are TRBV7-2 and TRBJ2-3; TRBD2 aligns across 8 bases. The CDR3 totals 15 residues. V trimming: 3 bases; J trimming: 5 bases; junction bases outside the gene matches: 7. Germline CDR1 SGHTA, CDR2 FQGNSA. The CDR3 loop is CASSFSGGRGDTQYF. As DNA, the CDR3 is TGTGCCAGCAGCTTCAGCGGGGGCCGGGGAGATACGCAGTATTTT.

The chain joins TRBV7-3 to TRBJ1-1; unclear D gene. The CDR3 consists of 14 residues. V shed 1 base and J shed 1 base, with 7 bases lying between them. Germline CDR1 reads SGHTA; CDR2 reads FQGTGA. This chain's CDR3 is CASSLNPENTEAFF. The CDR3 nucleotides read TGTGCCAGCAGCTTAAATCCGGAGAACACTGAAGCTTTCTTT.

V gene TRBV28 combines with J gene TRBJ2-7, with 8 positions matching TRBD1. Losses at the gene ends were 5 bases for V and 2 bases for J; bases not matched to a gene: 5. The CDR3 extends over 14 amino acids. Germline V gene sequence: CDR1 MDHEN, CDR2 SYDVKM. CDR3 region: CASSGQGAAYEQYF. For the CDR3, the DNA is TGTGCCAGCAGTGGTCAGGGGGCGGCCTACGAGCAGTACTTC.

V is TRBV7-3 and J is TRBJ2-3, with D possibly being TRBD2 (6 bases). The ends were cut back, 5 bases at V and 0 bases at J, with 12 bases in the middle. The CDR3 runs 15 residues. Per the germline V gene, CDR1 is SGHTA and CDR2 is FQGTGA. Written as DNA, the CDR3 is TGTGCCAGCAGCCCGGGACTCATGAGCACAGATACGCAGTATTTT. Protein: CASSPGLMSTDTQYF. The full variable domain, completed using reference TRBV7-3 and TRBJ2-3, is GAGVSQTPSNKVTEKGKYVELRCDPISGHTALYWYRQSLGQGPEFLIYFQGTGAADDSGLPNDRFFAVRPEGSVSTLKIQRTERGDSAVYLCASSPGLMSTDTQYFGPGTRLTVL.